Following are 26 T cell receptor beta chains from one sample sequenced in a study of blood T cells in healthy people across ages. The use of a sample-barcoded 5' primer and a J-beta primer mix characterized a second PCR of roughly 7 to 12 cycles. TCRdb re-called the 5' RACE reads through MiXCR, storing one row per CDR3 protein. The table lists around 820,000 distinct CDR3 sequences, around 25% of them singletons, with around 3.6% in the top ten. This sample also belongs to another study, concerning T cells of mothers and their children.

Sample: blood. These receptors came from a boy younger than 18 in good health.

As DNA, the CDR3 is TGTGCCAGCAGCCCGTTCCCCTACAATGAGCAGTTCTTC. Translated: CASSPFPYNEQFF. The chain employs TRBV6-1 and TRBJ2-1; D remains unclear. The germline V gene encodes CDR1 MNHNS and CDR2 SASEGT. CDR3 length: 13 residues. Trimming removed 6 bases from V and 2 bases from J, with 8 bases in between.

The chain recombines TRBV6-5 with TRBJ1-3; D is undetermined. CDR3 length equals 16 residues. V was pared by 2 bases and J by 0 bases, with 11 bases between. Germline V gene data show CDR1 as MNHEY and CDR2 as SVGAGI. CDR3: CASSYGSLSSGNTIYF. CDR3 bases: TGTGCCAGCAGTTACGGCTCCCTAAGCTCTGGAAACACCATATATTTT.

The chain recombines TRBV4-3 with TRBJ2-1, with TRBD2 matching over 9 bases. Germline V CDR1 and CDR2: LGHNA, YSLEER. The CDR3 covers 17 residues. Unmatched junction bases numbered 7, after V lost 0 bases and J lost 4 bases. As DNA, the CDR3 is TGCGCCAGCAGCCAAGACGGAGCGGGAGGCCTATACAATGAGCAGTTCTTC. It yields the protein CASSQDGAGGLYNEQFF.

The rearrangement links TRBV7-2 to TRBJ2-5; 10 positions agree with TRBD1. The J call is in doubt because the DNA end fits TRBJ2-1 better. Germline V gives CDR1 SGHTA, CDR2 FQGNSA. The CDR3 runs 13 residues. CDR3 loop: CASSQTGGDEQFF. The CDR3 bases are TGTGCCAGCAGCCAGACAGGGGGCGATGAGCAGTTCTTC.

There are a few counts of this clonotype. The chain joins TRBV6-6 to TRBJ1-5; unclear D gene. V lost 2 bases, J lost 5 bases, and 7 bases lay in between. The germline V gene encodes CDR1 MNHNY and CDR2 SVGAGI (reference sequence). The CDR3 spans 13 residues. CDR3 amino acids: CASSYVEDQPQHF. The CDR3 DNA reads TGTGCCAGCAGTTACGTGGAGGATCAGCCCCAGCATTTT.

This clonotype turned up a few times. In DNA form, the CDR3 reads TGTGCCAGCAGCCAAGATTCGAGGTACACTGAAGCTTTCTTT. Protein: CASSQDSRYTEAFF. V usage is TRBV3-1 and J usage is TRBJ1-1; D remains unclear. Trimming shortened V by 0 bases and J by 3 bases, and 8 bases separated the two germline ends. The length of the CDR3 is 14 residues. Germline assignment: CDR1 LGHDT and CDR2 YNNKEL (reference sequence).

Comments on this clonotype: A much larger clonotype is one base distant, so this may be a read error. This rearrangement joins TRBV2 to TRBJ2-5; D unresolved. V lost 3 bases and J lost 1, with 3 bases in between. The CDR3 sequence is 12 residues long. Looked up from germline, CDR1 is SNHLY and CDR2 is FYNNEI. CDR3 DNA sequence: TGTGCCAGCAGTGAGTTCCAAGAGACCCAGTACTTC. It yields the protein CASSEFQETQYF.

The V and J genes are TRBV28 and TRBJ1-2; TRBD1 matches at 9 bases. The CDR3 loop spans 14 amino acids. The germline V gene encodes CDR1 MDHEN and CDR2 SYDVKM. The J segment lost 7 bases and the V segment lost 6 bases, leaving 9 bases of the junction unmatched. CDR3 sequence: CASRLYGTGSGYTF. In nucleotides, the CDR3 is TGTGCCAGCAGGCTATACGGGACAGGGAGTGGCTACACCTTC.

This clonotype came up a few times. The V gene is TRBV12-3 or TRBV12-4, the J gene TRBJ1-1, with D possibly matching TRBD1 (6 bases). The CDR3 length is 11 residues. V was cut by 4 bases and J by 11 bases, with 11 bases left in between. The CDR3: CASSSGGPAFF. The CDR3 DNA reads TGTGCCAGCAGTTCCGGGGGCCCGGCTTTCTTT.

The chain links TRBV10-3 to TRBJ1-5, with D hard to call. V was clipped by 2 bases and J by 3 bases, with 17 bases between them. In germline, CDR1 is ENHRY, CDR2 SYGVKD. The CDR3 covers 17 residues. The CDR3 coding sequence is TGTGCCATCAGTGAGCCCCCACTAACAGCAAACAATCAGCCCCAGCATTTT. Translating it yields CAISEPPLTANNQPQHF.

The CDR3: CSAFRSGLQETQYF. The CDR3 bases are TGCAGTGCTTTTCGGAGTGGCCTCCAAGAGACCCAGTACTTC. V usage is TRBV20-1 and J usage is TRBJ2-5; no firm D call. This CDR3 has 14 residues. The V end lost 5 bases, the J end lost 1 base, and 14 bases lay between the germline ends. In germline, CDR1 is DFQATT, CDR2 SNEGSKA (reference sequence).

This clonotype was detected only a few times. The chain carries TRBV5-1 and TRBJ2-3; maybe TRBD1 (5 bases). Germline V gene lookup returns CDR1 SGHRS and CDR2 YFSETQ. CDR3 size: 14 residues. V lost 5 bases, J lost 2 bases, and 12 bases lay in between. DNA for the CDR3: TGCGCCAGCAGGCCAGGGCAGGTCACAGATACGCAGTATTTT. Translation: CASRPGQVTDTQYF.

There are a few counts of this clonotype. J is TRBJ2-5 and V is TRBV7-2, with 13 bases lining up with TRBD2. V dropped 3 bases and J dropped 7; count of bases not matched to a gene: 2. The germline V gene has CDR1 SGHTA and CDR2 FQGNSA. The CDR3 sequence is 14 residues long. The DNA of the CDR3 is TGTGCCAGCAGCTTCCGACTAGCGGGGGGGACCCAGTACTTC. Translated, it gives CASSFRLAGGTQYF.

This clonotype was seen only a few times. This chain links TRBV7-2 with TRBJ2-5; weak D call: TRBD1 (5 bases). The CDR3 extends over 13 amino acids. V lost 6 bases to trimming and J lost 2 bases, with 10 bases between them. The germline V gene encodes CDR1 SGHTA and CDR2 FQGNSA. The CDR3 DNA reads TGTGCCAGCAGGGGGCCCCAGCAAGAGACCCAGTACTTC. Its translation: CASRGPQQETQYF. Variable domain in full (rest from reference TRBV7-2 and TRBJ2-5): GAGVSQSPSNKVTEKGKDVELRCDPISGHTALYWYRQSLGQGLEFLIYFQGNSAPDKSGLPSDRFSAERTGGSVSTLTIQRTQQEDSAVYLCASRGPQQETQYFGPGTRLLVL.

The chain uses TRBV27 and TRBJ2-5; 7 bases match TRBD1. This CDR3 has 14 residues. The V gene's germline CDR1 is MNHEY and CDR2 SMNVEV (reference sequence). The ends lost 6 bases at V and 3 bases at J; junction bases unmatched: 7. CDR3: CASRPGQEEETQYF. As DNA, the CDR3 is TGTGCCAGCAGGCCAGGACAGGAAGAAGAGACCCAGTACTTC.

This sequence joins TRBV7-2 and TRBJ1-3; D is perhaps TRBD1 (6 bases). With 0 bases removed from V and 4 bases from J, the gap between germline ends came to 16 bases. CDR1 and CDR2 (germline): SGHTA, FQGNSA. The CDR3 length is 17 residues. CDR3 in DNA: TGTGCCAGCAGCTTAGCGGTAGGACAGACTGGAGGAAACACCATATATTTT. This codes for CASSLAVGQTGGNTIYF.

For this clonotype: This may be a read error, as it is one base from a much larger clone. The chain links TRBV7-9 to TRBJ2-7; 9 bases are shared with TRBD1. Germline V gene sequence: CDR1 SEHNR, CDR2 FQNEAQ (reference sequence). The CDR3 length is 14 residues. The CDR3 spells CASSPRDRVHEQCF. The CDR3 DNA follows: TGTGCCAGCAGCCCCCGGGACAGGGTCCACGAGCAGTGCTTC.

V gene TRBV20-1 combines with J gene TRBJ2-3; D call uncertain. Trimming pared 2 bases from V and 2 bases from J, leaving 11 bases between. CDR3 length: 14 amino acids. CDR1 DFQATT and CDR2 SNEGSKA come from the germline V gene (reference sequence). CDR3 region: CSARNSLPTDTQYF. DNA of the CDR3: TGCAGTGCTAGAAATAGTCTACCCACAGATACGCAGTATTTT.

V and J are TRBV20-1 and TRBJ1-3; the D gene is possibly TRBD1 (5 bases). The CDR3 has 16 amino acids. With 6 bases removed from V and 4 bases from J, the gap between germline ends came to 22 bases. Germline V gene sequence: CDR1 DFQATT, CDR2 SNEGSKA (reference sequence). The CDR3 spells CSALGDSGRSGNTIYF. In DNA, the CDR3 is TGCAGTGCCCTAGGGGATTCAGGGAGGTCCGGAAACACCATATATTTT.

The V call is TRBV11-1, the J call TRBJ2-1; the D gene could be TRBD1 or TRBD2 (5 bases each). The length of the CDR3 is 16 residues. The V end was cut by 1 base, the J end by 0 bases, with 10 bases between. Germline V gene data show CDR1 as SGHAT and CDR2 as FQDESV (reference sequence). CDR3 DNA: TGTGCCAGCAGCTTAGATGCAGGGAGCTCCTACAATGAGCAGTTCTTC. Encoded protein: CASSLDAGSSYNEQFF. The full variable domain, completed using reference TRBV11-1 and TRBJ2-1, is EAEVAQSPRYKITEKSQAVAFWCDPISGHATLYWYRQILGQGPELLVQFQDESVVDDSQLPKDRFSAERLKGVDSTLKIQPAELGDSAMYLCASSLDAGSSYNEQFFGPGTRLTVL.

The CDR3 here is CASSPEGLAGASSYNEQFF. In nucleotides, the CDR3 is TGTGCCAGCAGCCCCGAGGGACTAGCGGGGGCCAGCTCCTACAATGAGCAGTTCTTC. The chain carries TRBV12-3 or TRBV12-4 and TRBJ2-1; 14 bases line up with TRBD2. J gave up 0 bases and V 6 bases, and 10 bases lay outside the gene matches. The CDR3 totals 19 residues.

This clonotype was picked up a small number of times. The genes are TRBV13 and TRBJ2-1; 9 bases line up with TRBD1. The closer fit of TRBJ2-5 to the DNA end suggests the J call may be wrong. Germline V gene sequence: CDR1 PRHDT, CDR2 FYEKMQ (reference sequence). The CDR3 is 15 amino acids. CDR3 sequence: CASSKGTGILQTQYF. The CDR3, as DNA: TGTGCCAGCAGCAAAGGGACAGGGATCTTGCAGACCCAGTACTTC.

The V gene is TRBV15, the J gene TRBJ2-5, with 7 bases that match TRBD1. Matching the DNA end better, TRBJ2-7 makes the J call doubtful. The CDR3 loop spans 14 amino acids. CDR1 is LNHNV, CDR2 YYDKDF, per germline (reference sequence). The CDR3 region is CATSRVRGNYEQYF. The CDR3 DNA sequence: TGTGCCACCAGCAGAGTCAGGGGGAACTACGAGCAGTACTTC.

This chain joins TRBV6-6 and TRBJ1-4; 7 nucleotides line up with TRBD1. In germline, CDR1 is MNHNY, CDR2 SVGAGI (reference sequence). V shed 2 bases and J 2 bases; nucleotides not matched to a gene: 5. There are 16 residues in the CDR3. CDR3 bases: TGTGCCAGCAGTTACCCGGAGACAGGGACTAATGAAAAACTGTTTTTT. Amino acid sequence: CASSYPETGTNEKLFF.

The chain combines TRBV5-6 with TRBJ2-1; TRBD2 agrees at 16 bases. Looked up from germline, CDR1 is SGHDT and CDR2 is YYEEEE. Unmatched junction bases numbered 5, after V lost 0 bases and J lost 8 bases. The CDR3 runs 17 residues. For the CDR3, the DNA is TGTGCCAGCAGCTTGGAGGGACTAGCGGGAGGGAACGATGAGCAGTTCTTC. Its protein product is CASSLEGLAGGNDEQFF.

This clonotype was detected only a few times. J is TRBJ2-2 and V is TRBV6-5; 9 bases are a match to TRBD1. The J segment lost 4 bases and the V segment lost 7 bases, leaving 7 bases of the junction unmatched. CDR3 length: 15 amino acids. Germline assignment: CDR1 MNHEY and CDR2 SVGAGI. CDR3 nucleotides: TGTGCCAGCACCCCGGGACAGGGAATCACCGGGGAGCTGTTTTTT. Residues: CASTPGQGITGELFF.